The 28 T cell receptor beta chains given below trace back to one sample, sequenced in a study of patients and donors after allogeneic stem cell transplantation. One entry per CDR3 protein results from TCRdb running MiXCR on the RT-PCR reads. The sample shows 410,000 or so distinct CDR3 sequences, about a sixth of them seen only once. The sample taken for sequencing was blood, either unsorted or a sorted T cell fraction (not recorded which). Receptors originate from a human donor who was either an allogeneic HSCT recipient or a stem cell or donor lymphocyte infusion donor (not recorded which). It is not recorded whose cells these are; they may come from a transplant donor.

The chain employs TRBV3-1 and TRBJ2-7; D unclear. This CDR3 spans 13 amino acids. The germline CDR1 and CDR2 sequences are LGHDT and YNNKEL (reference sequence). The V end was cut by 3 bases, the J end by 2 bases, with 8 bases between. CDR3 protein: CASSQSLPYEQYF. CDR3 bases: TGTGCCAGCAGCCAGAGTCTCCCCTACGAGCAGTACTTC.

This clonotype showed up just a few times. The chain has TRBV30 and TRBJ1-3; tentative D call: TRBD1 (6 bases). Trimming stripped 1 base from V and 4 bases from J, with 17 bases between. The length of the CDR3 is 16 residues. Germline V CDR1 and CDR2: GTSNPN, SVGIG (reference sequence). The CDR3 nucleotides are TGTGCCTGGAGTGCCGTGGGGGCCATAGGGGGAAACACCATATATTTT. Translated, it gives CAWSAVGAIGGNTIYF. Filled out from reference TRBV30 and TRBJ1-3, the complete variable domain reads SQTIHQWPATLVQPVGSPLSLECTVEGTSNPNLYWYRQAAGRGLQLLFYSVGIGQISSEVPQNLSASRPQDRQFILSSKKLLLSDSGFYLCAWSAVGAIGGNTIYFGEGSWLTVV.

This clonotype has just a few counts. The chain couples TRBV1 to TRBJ2-4. TRBV1 is a recognized pseudogene. The CDR3 sequence is 17 residues long. The CDR3 sequence is CTSSQLSDGSTKNIQYF. Here the CDR3 DNA reads TGCACCAGCAGCCAACTATCGGACGGATCGACCAAAAACATTCAGTACTTC.

This clonotype was counted between two and nine times. This chain links TRBV12-3 or TRBV12-4 with TRBJ2-1; weak D call: TRBD2 (6 bases). The V gene lost 10 bases and the J gene lost 12 bases, with 16 bases spanning the gap. The CDR3 runs to 11 residues. The CDR3 is CANSDYQAQFF. In nucleotides, the CDR3 is TGTGCCAACTCGGACTATCAGGCGCAGTTCTTC.

This clonotype was picked up a small number of times. The chain links TRBV4-1 to TRBJ1-4; D may be TRBD1 (6 bases). Deletions cut 4 bases from V and 7 bases from J, with 13 bases between. Per germline, CDR1 MGHRA and CDR2 YSYEKL. CDR3 size: 14 residues. The CDR3 is CASSLLQGGEKLFF. The CDR3 bases are TGCGCCAGCAGCCTTTTACAGGGAGGTGAAAAACTGTTTTTT.

The sample holds many counts of this clonotype. The rearrangement joins TRBV12-3 or TRBV12-4 to TRBJ1-2; TRBD1 aligns across 8 bases. CDR3 size: 13 residues. Trimming took 5 bases from V and 7 from J; bases not matched to a gene: 6. The CDR3 DNA sequence: TGTGCCAGCAGTGGACAGGGTCCGGGTGGCTACACCTTC. Translating gives CASSGQGPGGYTF.

V usage is TRBV4-1 and J usage is TRBJ1-2, with TRBD1 matching 7 bases. V was pared by 6 bases and J by 0 bases, with 13 bases of the junction left unmatched. Per the germline V gene, CDR1 is MGHRA and CDR2 is YSYEKL. This CDR3 contains 17 residues. CDR3 region: CASRFTRDRQANYGYTF. As DNA, the CDR3 is TGCGCCAGCAGATTTACCCGGGACAGACAAGCTAACTATGGCTACACCTTC.

V and J are TRBV20-1 and TRBJ2-1, with 7 bases identical to TRBD2. Germline CDR1 and CDR2: DFQATT and SNEGSKA (reference sequence). J gave up 6 bases and V 5 bases, and 7 bases lay outside the gene matches. This CDR3 region has 13 residues. The CDR3 nucleotides read TGCAGTGCTCGCCCTACTAGCGTCAATGAGCAGTTCTTC. Translating it yields CSARPTSVNEQFF.

V and J are TRBV19 and TRBJ2-1; D tentatively reads TRBD1 or TRBD2 (6 bases each). Germline V gene lookup returns CDR1 LNHDA and CDR2 SQIVND (reference sequence). The CDR3 has 15 amino acids. Trimming took off 3 bases at V and 8 bases at J, with 17 bases between the two ends. As DNA, the CDR3 is TGTGCCAGTAGTATCTTGGTCCGGAGGGGGGATGAGCAGTTCTTC. Residues: CASSILVRRGDEQFF.

This clonotype occurred a few times. The chain combines TRBV6-4 with TRBJ2-3; the D gene is possibly TRBD2 (6 bases). The V end lost 0 bases, the J end lost 4 bases, and 11 bases lay between the germline ends. The CDR3 totals 15 residues. Germline CDR1 MRHNA, CDR2 SNTAGT. In DNA, the CDR3 is TGTGCCAGCAGTGACTCGGGACTTCTTGCAGATACGCAGTATTTT. Translating gives CASSDSGLLADTQYF.

This clonotype was counted at least ten times. The chain carries TRBV9 and TRBJ2-1; 8 nucleotides align to TRBD2. Germline values: CDR1 SGDLS, CDR2 YYNGEE. The CDR3 contains 17 residues. Trimming removed 0 bases from V and 3 bases from J; junction bases left unmatched: 8. CDR3 DNA sequence: TGTGCCAGCAGCGTAGAGAGGACTAGCTCCATCTACAATGAGCAGTTCTTC. Translation: CASSVERTSSIYNEQFF.

The chain links TRBV6-1 to TRBJ2-7; D uncertain. The V end lost 8 bases, the J end lost 2 bases, and 13 bases lay between the germline ends. This CDR3 is built from 13 residues. Germline V gene lookup returns CDR1 MNHNS and CDR2 SASEGT. CDR3 DNA: TGTGCCAGCCGGACCGATTCACCCTACGAGCAGTACTTC. Its translation: CASRTDSPYEQYF.

The rearrangement links TRBV19 to TRBJ2-6; D possibly corresponds to TRBD1 (6 bases). Germline values: CDR1 LNHDA, CDR2 SQIVND (reference sequence). Trimming took 6 bases from V and 2 from J, leaving 14 bases between them. The length of the CDR3 is 16 residues. CDR3 DNA: TGTGCCAGTAGGTACGCCGCAGGGGCTGGGGCCAACGTCCTGACTTTC. This translates into CASRYAAGAGANVLTF.

The chain links TRBV9 to TRBJ2-5; D perhaps matches TRBD2 (6 bases). V was cut by 3 bases and J by 10 bases, with 28 bases left in between. Germline values: CDR1 SGDLS, CDR2 YYNGEE. This CDR3 has 17 amino acids. CDR3 sequence reads: CASSAFRDSTNASVQYF. DNA for the CDR3: TGTGCCAGCAGCGCTTTCAGGGACTCTACCAACGCGAGCGTCCAGTACTTC. The full variable domain, with the rest looked up from reference TRBV9 and TRBJ2-5, is DSGVTQTPKHLITATGQRVTLRCSPRSGDLSVYWYQQSLDQGLQFLIQYYNGEERAKGNILERFSAQQFPDLHSELNLSSLELGDSALYFCASSAFRDSTNASVQYFGPGTRLLVL.

This clonotype showed up just a few times. This rearrangement joins TRBV2 to TRBJ1-1; D remains unclear. The CDR3 contains 14 residues. Trimming took 6 bases from V and 0 from J, leaving 11 bases between them. Germline assignment: CDR1 SNHLY and CDR2 FYNNEI. This chain's CDR3 is CASRMTLMNTEAFF. CDR3 DNA: TGTGCCAGCAGAATGACATTGATGAACACTGAAGCTTTCTTT.

The chain couples TRBV29-1 to TRBJ2-7; 8 positions match TRBD1. V was clipped by 4 bases and J by 0 bases; unmatched bases: 11. The germline V gene has CDR1 SQVTM and CDR2 ANQGSEA. This CDR3 has 16 residues. The CDR3 is CSVGNATGGPSYEQYF. The CDR3 DNA reads as TGCAGCGTTGGGAACGCTACAGGGGGTCCCTCCTACGAGCAGTACTTC.

In this sample, this clonotype turned up a few times. This rearrangement joins TRBV5-1 to TRBJ2-3; TRBD2 agrees at 11 bases. CDR3 length: 16 residues. With V trimmed by 9 bases and J by 2 bases, 11 bases remained unmatched. Germline V gene lookup returns CDR1 SGHRS and CDR2 YFSETQ. Written as DNA, the CDR3 is TGCGCCACCTCATGGGGGACTAGCGGTTCCACAGATACGCAGTATTTT. This translates into CATSWGTSGSTDTQYF.

The chain links TRBV20-1 to TRBJ2-7; D is ambiguous. V was cut by 3 bases and J by 2 bases, with 5 bases left in between. The CDR3 contains 11 residues. Germline CDR1 DFQATT, CDR2 SNEGSKA (reference sequence). The CDR3 protein is CSASATYEQYF. In DNA, the CDR3 is TGCAGTGCTAGCGCGACCTACGAGCAGTACTTC.

The chain links TRBV20-1 to TRBJ1-5, with TRBD1 identical over 9 bases. Trimming cost V 5 bases and J 3 bases; bases outside gene matches: 11. In germline, CDR1 is DFQATT, CDR2 SNEGSKA (reference sequence). This CDR3 contains 16 residues. Here the CDR3 reads CSAYFPGTGINQPQHF. Written as DNA, the CDR3 is TGCAGTGCTTACTTTCCCGGGACAGGGATCAATCAGCCCCAGCATTTT.

Many counts were recorded for this clonotype. The genes are TRBV24-1 and TRBJ1-1, with no clear D. The CDR3 is 17 residues long. The V end lost 4 bases, the J end lost 0 bases, and 17 bases lay between the germline ends. The V gene's germline CDR1 is KGHDR and CDR2 SFDVKD. CDR3: CATSDRPRGTVNTEAFF. The CDR3 region has the DNA TGTGCCACCAGTGACCGGCCACGGGGTACTGTGAACACTGAAGCTTTCTTT.

This clonotype was counted between two and nine times. The chain joins TRBV5-1 to TRBJ1-2, with D perhaps TRBD1 (6 bases). There are 14 residues in the CDR3. Trimming pared 2 bases from V and 3 bases from J, leaving 11 bases between. Germline V gives CDR1 SGHRS, CDR2 YFSETQ. The CDR3 region is CASSLGQPHYGYTF. The CDR3 DNA reads TGCGCCAGCAGCTTAGGACAGCCACACTATGGCTACACCTTC. Filled out from reference TRBV5-1 and TRBJ1-2, the complete variable domain reads KAGVTQTPRYLIKTRGQQVTLSCSPISGHRSVSWYQQTPGQGLQFLFEYFSETQRNKGNFPGRFSGRQFSNSRSEMNVSTLELGDSALYLCASSLGQPHYGYTFGSGTRLTVV.

The chain is built from TRBV5-1 and TRBJ1-2; the match to TRBD1 covers 7 bases. The CDR3 covers 15 residues. The junction had 8 bases not matched to a gene; V was cut back by 2 bases and J by 4 bases. Germline V gives CDR1 SGHRS, CDR2 YFSETQ. The DNA for the CDR3 is TGCGCCAGCAGCTTTGGAACAGGGGAGGGCTATGGCTACACCTTC. This encodes CASSFGTGEGYGYTF.

The CDR3 bases are TGTGCCACCAGCGCGACCACCACAGATACGCAGTATTTT. Its translation: CATSATTTDTQYF. The gene calls are TRBV15 and TRBJ2-3; D unclear. The CDR3 is made up of 13 amino acids. V gave up 5 bases and J gave up 2 bases, with 8 bases separating them. The germline CDR1 and CDR2 sequences are LNHNV and YYDKDF (reference sequence).

Here the CDR3 DNA reads TGTGCCAGCAGGGGTCTGCTTAATGAAAAACTGTTTTTT. Translating gives CASRGLLNEKLFF. The chain has TRBV3-1 and TRBJ1-4, with unresolved D. The germline CDR1 and CDR2 sequences are LGHDT and YNNKEL (reference sequence). Trimming cost V 6 bases and J 4 bases, with 9 bases left between them. This CDR3 region has 13 residues.

The chain joins TRBV5-6 to TRBJ2-3; D is uncertain. Germline V gene data show CDR1 as SGHDT and CDR2 as YYEEEE. Deletions cut 4 bases from V and 2 bases from J, with 14 bases between. The CDR3 spans 15 residues. The CDR3 here is CASSPVWEVTDTQYF. CDR3 nucleotides: TGTGCCAGCAGCCCCGTGTGGGAAGTCACAGATACGCAGTATTTT.

This clonotype showed up just once. Being one base from a much bigger clone, this may be a read error. The rearrangement uses TRBV7-6 and TRBJ1-1, with TRBD1 identical over 7 bases. CDR1 is SGHVS and CDR2 is FNYEAQ in the germline V gene. The trim removed 4 bases at V and 4 bases at J, leaving 3 bases unmatched. The CDR3 has 13 residues. The CDR3: CASSSTGVTEAFF. The DNA of the CDR3 is TGTGCCAGCAGCTCTACAGGGGTCACTGAAGCTTTCTTT. Combining the CDR3 with reference TRBV7-6 and TRBJ1-1 gives the whole variable domain GAGVSQSPRYKVTKRGQDVALRCDPISGHVSLYWYRQALGQGPEFLTYFNYEAQQDKSGLPNDRFSAERPEGSISTLTIQRTEQRDSAMYRCASSSTGVTEAFFGQGTRLTVV.

This clonotype was picked up a small number of times. The gene calls are TRBV7-2 and TRBJ1-5, with 9 positions matching TRBD1. CDR1 is SGHTA and CDR2 is FQGNSA in the germline V gene. J gave up 6 bases and V 4 bases, and 7 bases lay outside the gene matches. This CDR3 region has 15 residues. DNA of the CDR3: TGTGCCAGCAGCTGGACAGGGGTCCAGAGTCAGCCCCAGCATTTT. Its protein is CASSWTGVQSQPQHF.

V usage is TRBV7-2 and J usage is TRBJ2-5; D is possibly TRBD1 (7 bases). Per the germline V gene, CDR1 is SGHTA and CDR2 is FQGNSA. V lost 5 bases and J lost 6, with 16 bases in between. This CDR3 contains 14 residues. CDR3 residues: CASSEARGVQTQYF. The CDR3 nucleotides read TGTGCCAGCAGCGAAGCCAGGGGGGTACAGACCCAGTACTTC.